Given below is one T cell receptor beta chain in context. Its antigen is not identified. This CDR3 is 16 amino acids long. Trimming shortened V by 0 bases and J by 0 bases, and 9 bases separated the two germline ends. In germline, CDR1 is SGHKS, CDR2 YYEKEE (reference sequence). Repertoires were generated with immunoSEQ multiplex PCR, while TCRdb's copy carries only in-frame clones and drops some. The sample holds about 100,000 clones, around 88% seen once. The data originate from a study of PD-1 blockade in classical Hodgkin lymphoma. Study at large: Administration of nivolumab to patients was at 3 mg/kg intravenously every 2 weeks. Points from the study as a whole: In newly diagnosed patients, baseline TCR diversity was reportedly below that of healthy donors. Diversity in CD4+ TCRs, unlike that measured in CD8+ TCRs, had risen significantly by C4D1. Complete responders had baseline diversity similar to newly diagnosed patients.

All the patients suffered relapse after autologous stem cell transplantation, and brentuximab vedotin exposure differed. The input for sequencing was peripheral blood mononuclear cells (PBMCs), taken before the second cycle of nivolumab. This clonotype was obtained from a human donor with classical Hodgkin lymphoma. The gene calls are TRBV5-5 and TRBJ1-4; D is unresolved. Here the CDR3 reads CASSLESRTTNEKLFF. CDR3 bases: TGTGCCAGCAGCTTGGAGTCACGAACAACTAATGAAAAACTGTTTTTT.